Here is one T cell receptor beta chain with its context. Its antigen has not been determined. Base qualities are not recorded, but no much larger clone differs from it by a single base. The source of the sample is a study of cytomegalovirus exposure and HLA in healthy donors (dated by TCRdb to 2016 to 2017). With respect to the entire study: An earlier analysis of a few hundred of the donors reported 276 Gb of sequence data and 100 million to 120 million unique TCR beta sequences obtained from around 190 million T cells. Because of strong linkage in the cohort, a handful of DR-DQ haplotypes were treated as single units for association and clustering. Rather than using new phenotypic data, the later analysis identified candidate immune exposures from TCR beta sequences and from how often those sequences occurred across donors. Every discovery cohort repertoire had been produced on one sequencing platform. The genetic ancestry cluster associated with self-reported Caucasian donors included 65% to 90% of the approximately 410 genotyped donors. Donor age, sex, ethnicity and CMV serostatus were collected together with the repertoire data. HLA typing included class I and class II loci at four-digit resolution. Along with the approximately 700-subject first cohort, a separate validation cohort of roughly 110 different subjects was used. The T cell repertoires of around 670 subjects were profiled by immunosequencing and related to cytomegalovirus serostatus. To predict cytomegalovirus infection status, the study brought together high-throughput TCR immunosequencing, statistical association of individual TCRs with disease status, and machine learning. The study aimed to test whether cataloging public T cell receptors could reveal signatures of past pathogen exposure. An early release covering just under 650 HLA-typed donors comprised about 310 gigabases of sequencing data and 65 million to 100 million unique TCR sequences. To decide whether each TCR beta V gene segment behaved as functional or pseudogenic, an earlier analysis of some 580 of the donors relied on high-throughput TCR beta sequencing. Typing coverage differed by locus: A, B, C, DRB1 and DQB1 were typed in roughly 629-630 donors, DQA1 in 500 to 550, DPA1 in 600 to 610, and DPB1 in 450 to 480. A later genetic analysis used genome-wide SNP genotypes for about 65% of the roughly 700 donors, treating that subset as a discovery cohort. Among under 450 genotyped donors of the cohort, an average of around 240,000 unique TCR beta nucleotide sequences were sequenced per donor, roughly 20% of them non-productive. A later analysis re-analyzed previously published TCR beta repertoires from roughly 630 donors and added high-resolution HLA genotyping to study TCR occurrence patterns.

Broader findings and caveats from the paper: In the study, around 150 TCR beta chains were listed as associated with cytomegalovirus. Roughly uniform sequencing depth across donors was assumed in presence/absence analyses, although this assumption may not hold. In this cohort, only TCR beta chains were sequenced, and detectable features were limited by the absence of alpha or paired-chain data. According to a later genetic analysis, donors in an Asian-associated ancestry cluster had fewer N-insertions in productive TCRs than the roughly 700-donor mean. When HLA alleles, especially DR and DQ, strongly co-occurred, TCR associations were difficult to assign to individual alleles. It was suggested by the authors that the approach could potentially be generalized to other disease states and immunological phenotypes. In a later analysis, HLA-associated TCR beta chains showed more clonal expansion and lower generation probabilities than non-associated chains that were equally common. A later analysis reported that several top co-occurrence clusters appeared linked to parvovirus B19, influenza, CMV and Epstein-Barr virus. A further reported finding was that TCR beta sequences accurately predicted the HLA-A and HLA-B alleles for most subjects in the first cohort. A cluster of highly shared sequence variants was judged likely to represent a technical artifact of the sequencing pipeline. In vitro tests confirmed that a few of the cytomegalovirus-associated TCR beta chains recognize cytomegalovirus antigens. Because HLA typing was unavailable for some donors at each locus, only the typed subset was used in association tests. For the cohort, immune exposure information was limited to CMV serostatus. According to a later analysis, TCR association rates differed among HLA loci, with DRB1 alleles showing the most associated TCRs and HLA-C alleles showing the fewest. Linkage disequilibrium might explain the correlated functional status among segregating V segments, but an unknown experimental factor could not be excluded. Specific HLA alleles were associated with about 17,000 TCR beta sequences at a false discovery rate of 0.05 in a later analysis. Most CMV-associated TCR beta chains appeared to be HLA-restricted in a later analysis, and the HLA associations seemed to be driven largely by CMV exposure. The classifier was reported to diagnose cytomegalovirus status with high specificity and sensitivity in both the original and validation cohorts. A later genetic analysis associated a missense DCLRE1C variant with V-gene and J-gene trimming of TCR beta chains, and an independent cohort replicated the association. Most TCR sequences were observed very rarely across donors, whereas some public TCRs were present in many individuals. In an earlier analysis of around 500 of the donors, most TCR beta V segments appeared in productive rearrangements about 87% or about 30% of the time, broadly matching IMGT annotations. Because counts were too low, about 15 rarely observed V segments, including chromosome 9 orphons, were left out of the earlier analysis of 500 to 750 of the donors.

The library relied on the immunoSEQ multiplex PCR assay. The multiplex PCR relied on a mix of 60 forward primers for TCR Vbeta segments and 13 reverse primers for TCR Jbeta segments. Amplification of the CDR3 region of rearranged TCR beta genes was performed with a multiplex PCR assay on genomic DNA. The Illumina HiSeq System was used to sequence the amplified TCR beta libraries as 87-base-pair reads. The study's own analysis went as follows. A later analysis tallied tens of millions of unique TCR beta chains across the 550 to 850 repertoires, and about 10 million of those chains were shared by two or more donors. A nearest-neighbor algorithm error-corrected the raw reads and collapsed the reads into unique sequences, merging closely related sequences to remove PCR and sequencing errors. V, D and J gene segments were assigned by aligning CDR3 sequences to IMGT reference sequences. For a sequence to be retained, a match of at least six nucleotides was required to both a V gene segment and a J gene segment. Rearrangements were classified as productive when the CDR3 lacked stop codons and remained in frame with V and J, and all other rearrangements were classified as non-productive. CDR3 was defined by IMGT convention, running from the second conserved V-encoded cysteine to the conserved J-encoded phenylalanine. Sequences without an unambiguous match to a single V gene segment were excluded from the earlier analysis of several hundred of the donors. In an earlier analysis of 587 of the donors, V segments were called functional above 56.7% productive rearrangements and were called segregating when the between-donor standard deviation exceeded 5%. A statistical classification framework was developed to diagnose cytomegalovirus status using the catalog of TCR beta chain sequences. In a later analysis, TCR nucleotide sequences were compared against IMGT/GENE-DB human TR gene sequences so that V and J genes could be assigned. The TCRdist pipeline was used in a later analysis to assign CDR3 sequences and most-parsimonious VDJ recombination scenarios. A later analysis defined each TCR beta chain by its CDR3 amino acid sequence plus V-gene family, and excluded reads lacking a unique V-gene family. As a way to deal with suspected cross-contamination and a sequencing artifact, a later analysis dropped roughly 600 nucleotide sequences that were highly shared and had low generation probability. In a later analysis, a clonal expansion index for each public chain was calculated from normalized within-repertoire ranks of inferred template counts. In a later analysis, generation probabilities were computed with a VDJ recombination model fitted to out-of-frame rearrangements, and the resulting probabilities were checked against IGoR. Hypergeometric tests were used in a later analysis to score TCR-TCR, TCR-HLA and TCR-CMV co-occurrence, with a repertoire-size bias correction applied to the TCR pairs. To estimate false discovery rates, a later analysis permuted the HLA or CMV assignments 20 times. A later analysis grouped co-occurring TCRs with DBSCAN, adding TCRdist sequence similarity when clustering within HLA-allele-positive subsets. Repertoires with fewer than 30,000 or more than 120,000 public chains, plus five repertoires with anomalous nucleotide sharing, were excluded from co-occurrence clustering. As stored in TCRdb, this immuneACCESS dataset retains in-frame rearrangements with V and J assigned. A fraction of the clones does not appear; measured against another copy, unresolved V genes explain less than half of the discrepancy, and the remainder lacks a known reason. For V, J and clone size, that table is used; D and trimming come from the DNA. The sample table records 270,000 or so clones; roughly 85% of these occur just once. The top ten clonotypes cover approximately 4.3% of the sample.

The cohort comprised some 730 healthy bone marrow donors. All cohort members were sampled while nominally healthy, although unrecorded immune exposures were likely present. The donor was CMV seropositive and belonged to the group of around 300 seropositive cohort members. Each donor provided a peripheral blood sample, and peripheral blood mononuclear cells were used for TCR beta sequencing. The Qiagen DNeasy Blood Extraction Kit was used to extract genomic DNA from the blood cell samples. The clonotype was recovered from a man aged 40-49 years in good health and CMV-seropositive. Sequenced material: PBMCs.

Here is the DNA: TGTGCCAGTAGTCAGGGGACAGGGGGCTACGAGCAGTACTTC. Translated, this gives CASSQGTGGYEQYF. The chain links TRBV19 with TRBJ2-7; 11 bases in between match TRBD1. At the junction V is shortened by 5 bases and J by 3 bases; bases outside the gene matches: 3. CDR1 and CDR2 (LNHDA, SQIVND) derive from the germline V gene (reference sequence). The CDR3 goes from the cysteine to the phenylalanine over 14 residues. The entry retains the CDR3 DNA only, 42 bases that are in frame from base 1.